The clone carrying this T cell receptor (beta chain) has a handful of counts. TCRdb fed the reads into MiXCR, producing one record per CDR3 protein. The sample consists of some 4,500 distinct CDR3 sequences, approximately 8% of them appearing once. This CDR3 has 14 residues. Germline lookup yields CDR1 SNHLY and CDR2 FYNNEI. The ends lost 6 bases at V and 5 bases at J; junction bases unmatched: 5. The gene calls are TRBV2 and TRBJ1-5, with TRBD1 matching over 9 bases. The specimen was CD4+ T cells from synovial fluid. The sequence was obtained from a human donor with rheumatoid arthritis. The CDR3 coding sequence is TGTGCCAGCAGAAAACGACAGGGGGATCAGCCCCAGCATTTT. This gives the protein CASRKRQGDQPQHF.